These T cell receptor beta chains were read from a single sample in a study of CD8 T cells in ankylosing spondylitis. TCRdb recomputed calls from the 5' RACE reads with MiXCR, one row per CDR3 protein. Seen here are about 460,000 distinct CDR3 sequences, over 4% observed once, and the top ten hold under 4.5%. The material sequenced was blood, either unsorted or a sorted T cell fraction (not recorded which). These TCRs come from a male donor with ankylosing spondylitis. CDR3s include the opening cysteine and the closing phenylalanine or tryptophan.

v_gene: TRBV4-2; CDR3aa: CASSQDSGDSYEQYF
v_gene: TRBV7-9; CDR3aa: CASSFNRGHGYTF
v_gene: TRBV4-3; CDR3aa: CASSQAYFSTNEKLFF
v_gene: TRBV7-2; CDR3aa: CASSLGNRGRNQPQHF
v_gene: TRBV25-1; CDR3aa: CASSPGLHCYNEQFF
v_gene: TRBV7-9; CDR3aa: CASSRTGTGTYNEQFF
v_gene: TRBV20-1; CDR3aa: CSARDHRVRETQYF
v_gene: TRBV18; CDR3aa: CASSPPGTVLSEQYF
v_gene: TRBV7-8; CDR3aa: CASSYDRANTEAFF
v_gene: TRBV7-9; CDR3aa: CASSLQGAWAPNTEAFF